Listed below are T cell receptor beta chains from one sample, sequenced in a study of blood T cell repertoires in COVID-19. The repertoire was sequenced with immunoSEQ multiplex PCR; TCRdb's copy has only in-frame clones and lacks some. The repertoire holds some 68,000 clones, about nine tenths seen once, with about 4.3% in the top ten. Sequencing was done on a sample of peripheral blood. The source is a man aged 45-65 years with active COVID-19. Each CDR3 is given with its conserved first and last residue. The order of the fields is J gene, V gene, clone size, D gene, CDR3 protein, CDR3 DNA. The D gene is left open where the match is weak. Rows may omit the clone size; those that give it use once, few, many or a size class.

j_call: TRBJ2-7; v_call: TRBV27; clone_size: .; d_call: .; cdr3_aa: CATDRHYEQYF; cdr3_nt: TGTGCCACCGACAGGCACTACGAGCAGTACTTC
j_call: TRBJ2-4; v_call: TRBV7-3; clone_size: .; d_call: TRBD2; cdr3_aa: CASSKTSGSNIQYF; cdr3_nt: TGTGCCAGCAGCAAGACTAGCGGGAGTAACATTCAGTACTTC
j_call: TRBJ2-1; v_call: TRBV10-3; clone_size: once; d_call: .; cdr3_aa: CALALWEARLNEQFF; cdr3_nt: TGTGCCCTCGCCCTGTGGGAGGCACGACTCAATGAGCAGTTCTTC
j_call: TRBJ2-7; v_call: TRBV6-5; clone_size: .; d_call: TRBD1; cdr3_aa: CASSYVGTGYEQYF; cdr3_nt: TGTGCCAGCAGTTACGTCGGGACAGGGTACGAGCAGTACTTC
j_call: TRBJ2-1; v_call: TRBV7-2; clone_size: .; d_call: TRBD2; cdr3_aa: CASSTRLGLAGPEQFF; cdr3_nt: TGTGCCAGCAGCACCAGGCTGGGACTAGCGGGACCTGAGCAGTTCTTC
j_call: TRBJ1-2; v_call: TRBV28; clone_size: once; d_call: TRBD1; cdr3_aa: CATLLYLDRGGFGYTF; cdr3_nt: TGTGCCACCCTCCTTTACCTGGACAGGGGGGGTTTTGGCTACACCTTC
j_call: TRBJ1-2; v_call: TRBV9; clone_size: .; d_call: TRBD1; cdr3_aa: CASSVGGTGGNYGYTF; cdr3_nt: TGTGCCAGCAGCGTAGGTGGGACAGGGGGCAACTATGGCTACACCTTC
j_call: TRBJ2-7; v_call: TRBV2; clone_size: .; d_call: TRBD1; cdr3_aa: CASSPPGQGASEQYF; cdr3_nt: TGTGCCAGCAGTCCACCGGGACAGGGGGCAAGTGAGCAGTACTTC
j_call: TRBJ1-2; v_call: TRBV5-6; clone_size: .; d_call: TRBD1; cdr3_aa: CASNKDRVDGYTF; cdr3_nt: TGTGCCAGCAACAAGGACAGGGTGGATGGCTACACCTTC
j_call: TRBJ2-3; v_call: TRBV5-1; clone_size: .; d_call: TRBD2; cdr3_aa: CASRPGLVKRDTQYF; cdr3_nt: TGCGCCAGCAGGCCGGGACTAGTCAAAAGGGATACGCAGTATTTT
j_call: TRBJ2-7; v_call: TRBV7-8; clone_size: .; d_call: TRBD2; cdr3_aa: CASSLVERGSYEQYF; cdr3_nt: TGTGCCAGCAGCTTAGTTGAGCGGGGGTCCTACGAGCAGTACTTC
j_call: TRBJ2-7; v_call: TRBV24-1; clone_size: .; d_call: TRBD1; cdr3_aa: CATSEGTGGSYEQYF; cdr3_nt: TGTGCCACCAGTGAGGGGACAGGGGGATCCTACGAGCAGTACTTC
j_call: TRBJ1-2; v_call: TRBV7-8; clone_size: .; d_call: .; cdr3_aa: CASSPDRNYGYTF; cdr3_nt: TGTGCCAGCAGCCCAGACAGAAACTATGGCTACACCTTC
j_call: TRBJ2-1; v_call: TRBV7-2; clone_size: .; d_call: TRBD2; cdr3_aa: CASSLERGGWNEQFF; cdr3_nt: TGTGCCAGCAGCTTGGAGCGGGGGGGATGGAATGAGCAGTTCTTC
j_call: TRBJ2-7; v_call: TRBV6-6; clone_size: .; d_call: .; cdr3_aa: CASTRGMGAYEQYF; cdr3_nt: TGTGCCAGCACCCGCGGGATGGGGGCCTACGAGCAGTACTTC
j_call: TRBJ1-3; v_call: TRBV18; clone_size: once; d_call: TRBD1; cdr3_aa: CASSPTGTLSGNTIYF; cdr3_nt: TGTGCCAGCTCACCGACAGGGACCCTTTCTGGAAACACCATATATTTT
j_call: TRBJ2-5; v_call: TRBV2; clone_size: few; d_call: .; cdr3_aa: CASSVLQGETQYF; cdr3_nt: TGTGCCAGCAGTGTACTACAGGGTGAGACCCAGTACTTC
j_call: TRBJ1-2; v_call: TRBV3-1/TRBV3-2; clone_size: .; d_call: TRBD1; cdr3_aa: CASSVYRGVYTF; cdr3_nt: TGTGCCAGCAGCGTTTACAGGGGGGTCTACACCTTC
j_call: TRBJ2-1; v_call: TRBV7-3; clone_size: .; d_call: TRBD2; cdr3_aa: CASSLRSTSGGNEQFF; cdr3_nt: TGTGCCAGCAGCTTAAGATCAACTAGCGGGGGTAATGAGCAGTTCTTC
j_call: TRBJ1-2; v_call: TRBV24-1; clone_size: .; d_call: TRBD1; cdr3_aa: CATSGPGQVFGYTF; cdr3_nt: TGTGCCACCAGTGGACCGGGACAGGTTTTTGGCTACACCTTC
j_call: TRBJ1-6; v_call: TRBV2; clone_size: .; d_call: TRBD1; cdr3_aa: CASSQRDRGNSPLHF; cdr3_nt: TGTGCCAGCAGTCAACGTGACAGGGGCAATTCACCCCTCCACTTT
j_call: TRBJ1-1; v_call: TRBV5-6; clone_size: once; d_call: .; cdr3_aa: CASSLVGHSPANTEAFF; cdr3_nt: TGTGCCAGCAGCTTGGTGGGACACTCCCCCGCGAACACTGAAGCTTTCTTT
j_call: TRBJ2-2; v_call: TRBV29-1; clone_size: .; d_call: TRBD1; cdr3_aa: CSGGQGHTGELFF; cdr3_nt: TGCAGCGGCGGACAGGGACACACCGGGGAGCTGTTTTTT
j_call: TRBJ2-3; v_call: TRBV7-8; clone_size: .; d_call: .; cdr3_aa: CASSLRGSDTQYF; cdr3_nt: TGTGCCAGCAGCTTACGGGGATCAGATACGCAGTATTTT
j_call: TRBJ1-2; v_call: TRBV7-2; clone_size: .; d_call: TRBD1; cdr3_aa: CASSPDRNAWGYTF; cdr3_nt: TGTGCCAGCAGCCCGGACAGGAACGCTTGGGGCTACACCTTC
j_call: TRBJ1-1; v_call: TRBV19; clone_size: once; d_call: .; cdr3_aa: CATNPPGSSEAFF; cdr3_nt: TGTGCCACCAACCCTCCAGGGTCCTCTGAAGCTTTCTTT
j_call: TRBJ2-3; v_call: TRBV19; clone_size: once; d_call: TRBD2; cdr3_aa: CASSPYRAGLAGGRRDTQYF; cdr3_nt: TGTGCCAGTAGTCCCTACAGGGCCGGACTAGCGGGGGGGCGGAGAGATACGCAGTATTTT
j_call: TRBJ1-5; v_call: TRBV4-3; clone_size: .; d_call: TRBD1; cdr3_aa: CASSQDSGGGQPQHF; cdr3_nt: TGCGCCAGCAGCCAAGATTCAGGGGGCGGGCAGCCCCAGCATTTT
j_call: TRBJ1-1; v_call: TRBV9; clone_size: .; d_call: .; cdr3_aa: CASSLGPGTEAFF; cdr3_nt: TGTGCCAGCAGCCTAGGTCCGGGGACTGAAGCTTTCTTT
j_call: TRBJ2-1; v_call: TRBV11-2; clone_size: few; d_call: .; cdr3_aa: CASSGARVDEQFF; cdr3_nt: TGTGCCAGCAGCGGGGCTAGGGTGGATGAGCAGTTCTTC
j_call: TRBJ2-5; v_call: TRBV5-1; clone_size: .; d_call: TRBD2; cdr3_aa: CASSLGLAGGRETQYF; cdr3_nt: TGCGCCAGCAGCTTGGGACTAGCGGGGGGGCGCGAGACCCAGTACTTC
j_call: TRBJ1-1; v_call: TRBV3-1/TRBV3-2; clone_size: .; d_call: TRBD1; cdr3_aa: CASTNRGMNTEAFF; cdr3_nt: TGTGCCAGCACCAACAGGGGCATGAACACTGAAGCTTTCTTT
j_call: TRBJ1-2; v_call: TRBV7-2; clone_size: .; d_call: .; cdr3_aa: CASSEYRDRYGYTF; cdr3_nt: TGTGCCAGCAGCGAGTACAGGGACCGGTATGGCTACACCTTC
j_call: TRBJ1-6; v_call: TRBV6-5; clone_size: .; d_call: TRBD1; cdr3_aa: CASSYQTGGHSPLHF; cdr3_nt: TGTGCCAGCAGCTACCAGACAGGGGGCCATTCACCCCTCCACTTT
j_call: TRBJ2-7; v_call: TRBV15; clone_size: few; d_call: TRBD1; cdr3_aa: CATSRGGTGYSEQYF; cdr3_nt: TGTGCCACCAGCAGAGGGGGGACAGGGTACTCCGAGCAGTACTTC
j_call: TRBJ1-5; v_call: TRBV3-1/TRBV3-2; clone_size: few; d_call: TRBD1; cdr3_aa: CASSLDRGTQPQHF; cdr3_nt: TGTGCCAGTTCATTAGACAGGGGTACTCAGCCCCAGCATTTT
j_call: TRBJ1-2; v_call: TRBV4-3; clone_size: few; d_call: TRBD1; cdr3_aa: CASSQGVQGFYYGYTF; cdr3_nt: TGCGCCAGCAGCCAGGGGGTACAGGGGTTTTACTATGGCTACACCTTC
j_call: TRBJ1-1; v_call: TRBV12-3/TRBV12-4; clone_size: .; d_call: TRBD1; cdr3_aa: CASSFQGGTEAFF; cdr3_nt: TGTGCCAGCAGTTTCCAGGGGGGTACTGAAGCTTTCTTT
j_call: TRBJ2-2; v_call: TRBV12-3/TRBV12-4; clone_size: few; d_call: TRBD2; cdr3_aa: CASSRTSGELFF; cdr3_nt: TGTGCCAGCAGCCGGACTAGCGGGGAGCTGTTTTTT
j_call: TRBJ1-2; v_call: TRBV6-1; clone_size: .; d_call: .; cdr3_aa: CASGEAAGSGNYGYTF; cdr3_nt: TGTGCCAGCGGAGAAGCCGCAGGGTCGGGTAACTATGGCTACACCTTC
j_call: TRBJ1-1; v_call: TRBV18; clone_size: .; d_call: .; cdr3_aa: CASSLGQGNTEAFF; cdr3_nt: TGTGCCAGCTCACTTGGTCAGGGTAACACTGAAGCTTTCTTT
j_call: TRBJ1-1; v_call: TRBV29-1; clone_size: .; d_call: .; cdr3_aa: CSVVSGRNTEAFF; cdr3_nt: TGCAGCGTTGTGTCAGGAAGGAACACTGAAGCTTTCTTT
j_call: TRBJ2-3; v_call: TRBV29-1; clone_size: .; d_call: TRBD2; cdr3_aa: CSVKSGNTDTQYF; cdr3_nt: TGCAGCGTTAAAAGCGGGAATACAGATACGCAGTATTTT
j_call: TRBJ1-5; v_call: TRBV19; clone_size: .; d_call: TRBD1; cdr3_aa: CASSSTGTGYQPQHF; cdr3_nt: TGTGCCAGTAGTTCAACCGGGACAGGCTATCAGCCCCAGCATTTT
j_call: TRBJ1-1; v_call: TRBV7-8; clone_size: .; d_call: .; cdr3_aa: CASSRRSIGRNTEAFF; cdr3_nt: TGTGCCAGCAGCCGCCGTTCAATAGGGAGGAACACTGAAGCTTTCTTT
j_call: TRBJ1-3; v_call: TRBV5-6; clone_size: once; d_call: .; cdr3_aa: CASSLVGGSGNTIYF; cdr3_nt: TGTGCCAGCAGCTTGGTCGGGGGTTCGGGAAACACCATATATTTT
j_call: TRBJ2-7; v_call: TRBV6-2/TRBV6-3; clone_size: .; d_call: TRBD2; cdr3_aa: CASSYSSAAGGEQYF; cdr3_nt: TGTGCCAGCAGTTACTCGTCTGCCGCCGGGGGGGAGCAGTACTTC
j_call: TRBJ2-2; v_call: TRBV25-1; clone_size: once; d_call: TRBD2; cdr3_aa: CASERPSGTGELFF; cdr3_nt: TGTGCCAGCGAGAGACCTAGCGGGACCGGGGAGCTGTTTTTT
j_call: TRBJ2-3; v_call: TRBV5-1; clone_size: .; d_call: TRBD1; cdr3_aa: CASSHRTGGLADFASTDTQYF; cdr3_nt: TGCGCCAGCAGCCACCGGACAGGGGGTTTAGCCGATTTCGCTAGCACAGATACGCAGTATTTT
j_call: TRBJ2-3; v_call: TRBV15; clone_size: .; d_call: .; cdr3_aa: CATSRDRPRDTQYF; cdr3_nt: TGTGCCACCAGCAGAGATCGGCCGCGGGATACGCAGTATTTT
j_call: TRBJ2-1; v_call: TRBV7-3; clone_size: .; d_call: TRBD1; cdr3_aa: CASSPKGGPNEQFF; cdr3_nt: TGTGCCAGCAGCCCCAAAGGGGGCCCCAATGAGCAGTTCTTC
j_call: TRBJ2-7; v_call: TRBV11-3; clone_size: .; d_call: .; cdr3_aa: CASSLLGGTYEQYF; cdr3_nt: TGTGCCAGCAGCCTTCTCGGGGGTACATACGAGCAGTACTTC
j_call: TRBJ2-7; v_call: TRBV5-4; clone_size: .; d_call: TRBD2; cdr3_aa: CASSLAGGGPYEQYF; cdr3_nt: TGTGCCAGCAGCTTGGCCGGCGGGGGACCCTACGAGCAGTACTTC
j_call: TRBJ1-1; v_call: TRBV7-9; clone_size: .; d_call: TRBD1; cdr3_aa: CASSSTGGMNTEAFF; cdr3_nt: TGTGCCAGCAGCTCGACAGGGGGAATGAACACTGAAGCTTTCTTT